Listed here are 15 T cell receptor beta chains from one sample, sequenced in a study of regulatory T cells in long-lasting Graves disease. CDR3 regions were amplified by Arm-PCR using iRepertoire HTBI primers to build TCR beta libraries. TCRdb used MiXCR to reprocess the multiplex PCR reads, holding one entry per CDR3 protein. This table has 450,000 to 500,000 distinct CDR3 sequences, about a sixth appearing once. The time point was: newly diagnosed GD, antithyroid drugs for less than 3 months. PBMCs provided the RNA from which the TCR library was made. The same sample was also studied in work on T cells in Graves' hyperthyroidism and ophthalmopathy.

Sequenced here: peripheral blood mononuclear cells (PBMCs), sampled at new diagnosis, from a patient treated with antithyroid drugs. These receptors originate from a man aged 40-50 years with Graves disease.

This clonotype was seen ten or more times. The V and J genes are TRBV20-1 and TRBJ2-7; 10 bases agree with TRBD1. The CDR3 runs to 15 residues. Germline CDR1 DFQATT, CDR2 SNEGSKA (reference sequence). CDR3 sequence (DNA): TGCAGAGCTCCGGGACAGGGGACGACTTCCTACGAGCAGTACTTC. Translating it yields CRAPGQGTTSYEQYF.

As concerns this clonotype: One junction end disagrees with the germline gene, perhaps due to a read error. V is TRBV5-1 and J is TRBJ2-1; 8 bases agree with TRBD1. Germline V CDR1 and CDR2: SGHRS, YFSETQ. The CDR3 runs 15 residues. For the CDR3, the DNA is TGTGCCAGCAGCGTAGGGGCAGGGGGCAAGGATGAGCAGTTCTTC. This gives the protein CASSVGAGGKDEQFF.

At least ten counts were recorded for this clonotype. The chain couples TRBV28 to TRBJ2-2; weak D call: TRBD2 (6 bases). V lost 6 bases and J 0 bases, leaving 14 bases between the germline ends. Germline assignment: CDR1 MDHEN and CDR2 SYDVKM. The CDR3 sequence is 16 residues long. CDR3 sequence (DNA): TGTGCCAGCAGCGGAGCGGGTGGATCGAACACCGGGGAGCTGTTTTTT. It codes for CASSGAGGSNTGELFF.

This clonotype was counted between two and nine times. A junction boundary mismatches the germline segment, possibly from a read error. The rearrangement uses TRBV7-7 and TRBJ2-2, with TRBD1 as a possible D gene (5 bases). Germline loops: CDR1 SSHAT, CDR2 FNYEAQ (reference sequence). This CDR3 region has 15 residues. The CDR3 bases are TGTGCTAGCAGCCGCAGGGCCACGAACACCGGGGAGCTGTTTTTT. Its protein product is CASSRRATNTGELFF.

This clonotype appeared many times. The gene calls are TRBV5-1 and TRBJ2-1, with D possibly matching TRBD2 (6 bases). Germline values: CDR1 SGHRS, CDR2 YFSETQ. V lost 3 bases to trimming and J lost 6 bases, with 13 bases between them. There are 14 residues in the CDR3. The CDR3 sequence is CASSSESGVNEQFF. DNA of the CDR3: TGCGCCAGCAGCTCTGAATCGGGGGTCAATGAGCAGTTCTTC.

This clonotype was detected many times. This rearrangement joins TRBV7-8 to TRBJ2-5; D ambiguous. Looked up from germline, CDR1 is SGHVS and CDR2 is FQNEAQ. The length of the CDR3 is 14 residues. The V and J ends lost 1 base and 3 bases respectively, with 9 bases between them. Here the CDR3 reads CASSLGGREETQYF. The CDR3 nucleotides are TGTGCCAGCAGCTTAGGGGGTAGGGAAGAGACCCAGTACTTC.

A word on this clonotype: A much larger clone lies a single base off, so this may be a read error. The gene calls are TRBV11-2 and TRBJ1-1; D call uncertain. This CDR3 comprises 15 residues. Germline V gives CDR1 SGHAT, CDR2 FQNNGV. The DNA of the CDR3 is TGTGTCAGCAGCTTAGAACCCGGGTTTGGGACTGAAGCTTTCTTT. It yields the protein CVSSLEPGFGTEAFF.

This clonotype appeared a few times. The chain carries TRBV13 and TRBJ2-3; no definite D call. The CDR3 consists of 16 residues. V lost 1 base and J lost 0, with 11 bases in between. Germline assignment: CDR1 PRHDT and CDR2 FYEKMQ (reference sequence). The CDR3 is CASSLAPNPSTDTQYF. Here the CDR3 DNA reads TGTGCCAGCAGCTTAGCCCCGAACCCTAGCACAGATACGCAGTATTTT.

The chain uses TRBV5-1 and TRBJ1-4, with D hard to call. The V and J ends lost 4 bases and 6 bases respectively, with 16 bases between them. The CDR3 runs 15 residues. The germline V gene has CDR1 SGHRS and CDR2 YFSETQ. CDR3 loop: CASSPMGVLYEKLFF. CDR3 bases: TGCGCCAGCAGCCCTATGGGAGTTCTTTATGAAAAACTGTTTTTT.

The chain employs TRBV25-1 and TRBJ1-6, with TRBD1 as a possible D gene (6 bases). Germline assignment: CDR1 MGHDK and CDR2 SYGVNS. V gave up 8 bases and J gave up 0 bases, with 14 bases separating them. CDR3 length equals 16 residues. CDR3 bases: TGTGCCAGCCCCCAAGGGGGGAGCTCCTATAATTCACCCCTCCACTTT. It encodes CASPQGGSSYNSPLHF. The full variable domain, rest sourced from reference TRBV25-1 and TRBJ1-6, is EADIYQTPRYLVIGTGKKITLECSQTMGHDKMYWYQQDPGMELHLIHYSYGVNSTEKGDLSSESTVSRIRTEHFPLTLESARPSHTSQYLCASPQGGSSYNSPLHFGNGTRLTVT.

V gene TRBV7-9 combines with J gene TRBJ2-5; weak D call: TRBD1 (5 bases). There are 14 residues in the CDR3. In germline, CDR1 is SEHNR, CDR2 FQNEAQ (reference sequence). V was shortened by 4 bases and J by 7 bases, with 16 bases between the two germline ends. The CDR3 region is CASSSPIRGRTQYF. The CDR3 nucleotides read TGTGCCAGCAGCTCCCCCATAAGGGGCAGGACCCAGTACTTC.

The J gene is TRBJ2-5, the V gene TRBV6-2 or TRBV6-3; 10 bases fit TRBD1. The ends lost 5 bases at V and 5 bases at J; junction bases unmatched: 8. The CDR3 is made up of 15 amino acids. In germline, CDR1 is MNHEY, CDR2 SVGEGT. CDR3 protein: CASSEFGTGVETQYF. Written as DNA, the CDR3 is TGTGCCAGCAGTGAGTTCGGGACAGGGGTGGAGACCCAGTACTTC.

This clonotype was detected many times. The J gene is TRBJ1-1, the V gene TRBV27; 8 bases map to TRBD1. The CDR3 is 14 amino acids. Germline CDR1 MNHEY, CDR2 SMNVEV (reference sequence). Germline trimming cut 5 bases from V and 1 base from J; bases unmatched to any gene: 3. DNA for the CDR3: TGTGCCAGCAGTCCCAGGGGGCCGAACACTGAAGCTTTCTTT. Translating gives CASSPRGPNTEAFF.

The chain combines TRBV29-1 with TRBJ2-1; 10 positions match TRBD1. V shed 6 bases and J 0 bases; nucleotides not matched to a gene: 5. CDR3 length: 15 residues. The germline V gene encodes CDR1 SQVTM and CDR2 ANQGSEA. The CDR3 is CSVLGQGSSYNEQFF. The CDR3, as DNA: TGCAGCGTCTTGGGACAGGGGAGCTCCTACAATGAGCAGTTCTTC.

The chain employs TRBV9 and TRBJ2-5; 7 bases are a match to TRBD1. V shed 2 bases, J shed 2 bases, and the junction held 3 bases outside the gene matches. The CDR3 extends over 14 amino acids. The germline gives CDR1 SGDLS, CDR2 YYNGEE. Here the CDR3 DNA reads TGTGCCAGCAGCGTGGGACAGTTGCAAGAGACCCAGTACTTC. Translation gives CASSVGQLQETQYF.